This T cell receptor (beta chain) was found in a study of T cells in women clearing cervical HPV infection. On this clone: From the germline J gene comes the end of the CDR3, since the read stops 3 residues before it.

Sequencing was performed with immunoSEQ multiplex PCR; in TCRdb, only in-frame clones are kept and a portion is missing. Seen in this sample are 20,000 to 25,000 clones; the ten most common clones hold more than 6.5%. The CDR3 runs 15 residues. V lost 8 bases and J lost 6; bases outside the gene matches: 13. The genes are TRBV12-3 or TRBV12-4 and TRBJ2-1, with 7 bases identical to TRBD2. Sequencing used blood buffy coat. The sequence was collected from a woman between 18 and 69 years old with a cervical HPV16 infection that either progressed to CIN3+ or cleared (not recorded which). The sequenced CDR3 bases are TGTGCCAGCGGATGGGGTTCGGCGGGAGTCAATGAG. Residues: CASGWGSAGVNE. The CDR3 in its entirety is CASGWGSAGVNEQFF.